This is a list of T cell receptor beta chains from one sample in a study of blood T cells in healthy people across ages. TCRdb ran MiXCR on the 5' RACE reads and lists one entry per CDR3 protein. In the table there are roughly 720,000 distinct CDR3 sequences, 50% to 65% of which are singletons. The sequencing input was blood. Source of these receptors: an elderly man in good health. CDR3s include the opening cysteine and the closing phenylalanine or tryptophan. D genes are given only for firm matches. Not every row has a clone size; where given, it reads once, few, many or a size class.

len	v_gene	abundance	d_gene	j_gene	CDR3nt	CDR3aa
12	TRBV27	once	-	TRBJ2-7	TGTGCCAGCCAACAGTTCCCCTACGAGCAGTACTTC	CASQQFPYEQYF
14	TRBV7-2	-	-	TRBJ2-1	TGTGCCAGCGGCCGGAGACTAGGGAACAATGAGCAGTTCTTC	CASGRRLGNNEQFF
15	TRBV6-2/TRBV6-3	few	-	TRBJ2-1	TGTGCCAGCAGCCCCCCGCAATGGACAGACAATGAGCAGTTCTTC	CASSPPQWTDNEQFF
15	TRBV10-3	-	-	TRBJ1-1	TGTGCCACCCGGAAGGTAGCAGGGAGGGACACTGAAGCTTTCTTT	CATRKVAGRDTEAFF
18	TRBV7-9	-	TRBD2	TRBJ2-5	TGTGCCAGCAGCTTAAGGAGACTAGCGGGAGGCTACGGAGAGACCCAGTACTTC	CASSLRRLAGGYGETQYF
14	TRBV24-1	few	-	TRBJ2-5	TGTGCCACCGCTGGGACGGACCAGGCAGAGACCCAGTACTTC	CATAGTDQAETQYF
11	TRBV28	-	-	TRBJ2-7	TGTGCCAGCAAGGCCCGGTTCGAGCAGTACTTC	CASKARFEQYF
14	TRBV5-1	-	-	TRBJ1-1	TGCGCCAGCAGCACCGACAGAATGGGCACTGAAGCTTTCTTT	CASSTDRMGTEAFF
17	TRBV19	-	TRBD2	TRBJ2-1	TGTGCCAGTAGTTTCGGACTAGCGGGAAGCTCCTACAATGAGCAGTTCTTC	CASSFGLAGSSYNEQFF
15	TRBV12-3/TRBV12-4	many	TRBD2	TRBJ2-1	TGTGCCAGCACCCGGCGGGAGTTCTCCTACAATGAGCAGTTCTTC	CASTRREFSYNEQFF
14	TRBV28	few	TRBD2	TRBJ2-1	TGTGCCAGCATTTTAGCGGGCCCCTACAATGAGCAGTTCTTC	CASILAGPYNEQFF
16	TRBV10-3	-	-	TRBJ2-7	TGTGCCATCAGTGAGACACGGGGCACACCCCTTCGCGAGCAGTACTTC	CAISETRGTPLREQYF
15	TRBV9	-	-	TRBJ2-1	TGTGCCAGCAGCGTAGGTGGAGGGGCGGTCAATGAGCAGTTCTTC	CASSVGGGAVNEQFF
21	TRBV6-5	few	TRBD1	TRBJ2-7	TGTGCCAGCAGTTACTCGATCCCCGGGACAGGGGGACCGAGGGAAAACTACGAGCAGTACTTC	CASSYSIPGTGGPRENYEQYF
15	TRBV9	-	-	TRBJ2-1	TGTGCCAGCAGCCCAAGCGGCAACTCCTACAATGAGCAGTTCTTC	CASSPSGNSYNEQFF
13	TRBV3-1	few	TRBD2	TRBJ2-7	TGTGCCAGCAAGGTAGCGGGAGCCTACGAGCAGTACTTC	CASKVAGAYEQYF
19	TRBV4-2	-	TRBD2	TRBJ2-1	TGTGCCAGCAGCCAAGATCCGGGAGGGACGTTTACACTTTACAATGAGCAGTTCTTC	CASSQDPGGTFTLYNEQFF
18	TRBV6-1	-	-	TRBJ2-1	TGTGCCAGCAACCAAGTCGGGGGTAACGGGAAATCCTACAATGAGCAGTTCTTC	CASNQVGGNGKSYNEQFF
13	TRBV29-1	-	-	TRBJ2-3	TGCAGCGTTGAAGATCTTTGGGCAGATACGCAGTATTTT	CSVEDLWADTQYF
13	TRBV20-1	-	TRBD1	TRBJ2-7	TGCAGTGCTAAGGGACAGGCGACCTACGAGCAGTACTTC	CSAKGQATYEQYF
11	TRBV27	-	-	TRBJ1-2	TGTGCCAGCCGGACGGACACAGGCTACACCTTC	CASRTDTGYTF
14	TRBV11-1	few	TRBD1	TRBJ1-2	TGTGCCAGCAGCGAAGACAGGGGCGAATATGGCTACACCTTC	CASSEDRGEYGYTF
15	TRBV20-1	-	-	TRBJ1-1	TGCAGTGCTAGCCTCGGGAGGCAACTAAACACTGAAGCTTTCTTT	CSASLGRQLNTEAFF
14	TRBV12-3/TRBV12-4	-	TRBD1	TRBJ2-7	TGTGCCAGCACCGTGGACAGGGGGCGGAACGAGCAGTACTTC	CASTVDRGRNEQYF
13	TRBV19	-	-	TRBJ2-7	TGTGCCAGTAGTATCCGGACATCGTACGAGCAGTACTTC	CASSIRTSYEQYF
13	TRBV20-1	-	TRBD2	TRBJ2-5	TGCAGTGCTAGATATAGCGGGACTGAGACCCAGTACTTC	CSARYSGTETQYF
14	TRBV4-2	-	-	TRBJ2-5	TGTGCCAGCAGCCAAGAGGGCCAAACGGAGACCCAGTACTTC	CASSQEGQTETQYF
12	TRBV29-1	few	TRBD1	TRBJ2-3	TGCAGCGTTCAGGGGGGCACAGATACGCAGTATTTT	CSVQGGTDTQYF
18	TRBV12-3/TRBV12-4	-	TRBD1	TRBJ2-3	TGTGCCAGCAGTCCCACCCTAGGGACAGGGGGTTCCACAGATACGCAGTATTTT	CASSPTLGTGGSTDTQYF
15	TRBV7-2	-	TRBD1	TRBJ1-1	TGTGCCAGCAGCTTAGATCCCAGGGGGCGAACTGAAGCTTTCTTT	CASSLDPRGRTEAFF
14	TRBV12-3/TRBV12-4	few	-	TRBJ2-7	TGTGCCAGCAGTTTTCGGCCGTTATCCTACGAGCAGTACTTC	CASSFRPLSYEQYF
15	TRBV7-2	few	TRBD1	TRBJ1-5	TGTGCCAGCAGCTCATGGACAGGGTCCGGTCAGCCCCAGCATTTT	CASSSWTGSGQPQHF
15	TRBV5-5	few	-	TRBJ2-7	TGTGCCAGCAGCTTGTGGGCGGGACTCGCCTACGAGCAGTACTTC	CASSLWAGLAYEQYF
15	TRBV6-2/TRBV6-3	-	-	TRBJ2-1	TGTGCCAGCAGTTTTACTCCCACCCTATACAATGAGCAGTTCTTC	CASSFTPTLYNEQFF
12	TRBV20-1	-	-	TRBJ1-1	TGCAGTGCTCCAGAAAGACAGACAGAAGCTTTCTTT	CSAPERQTEAFF
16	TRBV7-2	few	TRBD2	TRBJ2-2	TGTGCCAGCAGCTTAGGTGTTAGCGGGAGTGCCGGGGAGCTGTTTTTT	CASSLGVSGSAGELFF
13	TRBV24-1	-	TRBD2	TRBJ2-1	TGTGCCACCAGTGACCCCGGACTAGCGGGAGAGTTCTTC	CATSDPGLAGEFF
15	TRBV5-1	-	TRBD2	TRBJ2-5	TGCGCCAGCAGTTCCAGCGGGAGGGCCGAAGAGACCCAGTACTTC	CASSSSGRAEETQYF
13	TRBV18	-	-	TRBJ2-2	TGTGCCAGCTCATTACAGCGGACCGGGGAGCTGTTTTTT	CASSLQRTGELFF
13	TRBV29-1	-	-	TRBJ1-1	TGCAGCACCCAGGACGGGGCAAACGCTGAAGCTTTCTTT	CSTQDGANAEAFF
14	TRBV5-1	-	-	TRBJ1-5	TGCGCCAGCAGCTCTGACCGGGGCGGTCAGCCCCAGCATTTT	CASSSDRGGQPQHF
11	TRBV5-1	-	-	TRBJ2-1	TGCGCCAGCAGCTCGCAGTATGAGCAGTTCTTC	CASSSQYEQFF
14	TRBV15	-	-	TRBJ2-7	TGTGCCACCAGCAGAGATCGCAAAGCCTACGAGCAGTACTTC	CATSRDRKAYEQYF
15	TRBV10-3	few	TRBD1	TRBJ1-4	TGTGCTATCAGTGAGGACGCACAGGGGTTTGAAAAACTGTTTTTT	CAISEDAQGFEKLFF
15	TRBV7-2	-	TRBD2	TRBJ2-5	TGTGCCAGCAGCTTAGCGGTAGCGGGAGGAAAAGAGCAGTACTTC	CASSLAVAGGKEQYF
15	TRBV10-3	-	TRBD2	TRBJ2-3	TGTGCCATCAGTCCAACTAGCGGGAGCACAGATACGCAGTATTTT	CAISPTSGSTDTQYF
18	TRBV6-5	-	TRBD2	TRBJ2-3	TGTGCCAGCAGTTACGGTCCGGGAGGGCCGTACTGCACAGATACGCAGTATTTT	CASSYGPGGPYCTDTQYF
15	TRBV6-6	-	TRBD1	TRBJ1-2	TGTGCCAGCAGTGGTCCCGGGACAGGGGGGTATGGCTACACCTTC	CASSGPGTGGYGYTF
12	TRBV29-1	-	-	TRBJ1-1	TGCAGCGTCGGGATGCAGAACACTGAAGCTTTCTTT	CSVGMQNTEAFF
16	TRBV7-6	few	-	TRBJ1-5	TGTGCCAGCAGCTTAAGAGGGGCAGGAGGCAATCAGCCCCAGCATTTT	CASSLRGAGGNQPQHF
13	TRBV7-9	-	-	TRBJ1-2	TGCGCCAGCAGCTTGGATGCTAACTATGGCTACACCTTC	CASSLDANYGYTF
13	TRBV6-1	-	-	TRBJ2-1	TGTGCCAGCAGCCCGGGACTCTTGAATGAGCAGTTCTTC	CASSPGLLNEQFF
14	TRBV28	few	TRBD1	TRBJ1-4	TGTGCCAGCAGTGGGGACAGGGTGATTGAAAAACTGTTTTTT	CASSGDRVIEKLFF
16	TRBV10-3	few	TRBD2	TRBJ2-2	TGTGCCATCAGTGAAGCCGGGACTAGCGTTACCGGGGAGCTGTTTTTT	CAISEAGTSVTGELFF
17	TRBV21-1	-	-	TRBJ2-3	TGTGCCAGCAGCCAAAGAGAAGACGAGGCTAAGCACAGATACGCGTATTTT	CASSQREDEAKHRYAYF